The clone carrying this T cell receptor (beta chain) has at least ten counts. Its target is not known. Time point meaning: persistent/refractory GD, antithyroid drugs over 5 years with positive TRAb. With RNA extracted from PBMCs as input, the TCR library was made. It was by American Thyroid Association guidelines that Graves' disease was diagnosed. The sample is drawn from a study of regulatory T cells in long-lasting Graves disease. Study results and caveats: Persistent disease preferred TRBV28, TRBJ1-2 and TRBJ2-5. TCR diversity was lower in persistent Graves' patients than in newly diagnosed ones.

To make TCR beta libraries, researchers used iRepertoire HTBI primers and Arm-PCR of CDR3 regions. A single record per CDR3 protein comes from TCRdb applying MiXCR to the multiplex PCR reads. This table holds 350,000 to 450,000 distinct CDR3 sequences, 21% found once. Trimming took 5 bases from V and 2 from J, leaving 12 bases between them. Germline V gene data show CDR1 as KGHSH and CDR2 as LQKENI. The CDR3 covers 14 residues. The chain links TRBV18 to TRBJ2-5; weak D call: TRBD1 (6 bases). This TCR derives from a female donor with Graves disease. The material was peripheral blood mononuclear cells (PBMCs), obtained when the disease was refractory, from a patient treated with antithyroid drugs. The CDR3 DNA reads as TGTGCCAGCTCATTAGGGACAAAACAAGAGACCCAGTACTTC. Protein product: CASSLGTKQETQYF.